The 5 T cell receptor beta chains reported below all come from one sample, sequenced in a study of control samples from healthy donors and cancer patients. Assay: immunoSEQ multiplex PCR; the TCRdb copy retains only in-frame clones and omits some. The table has some 210,000 clones, 91% seen once. The sample was blood. The receptor set was obtained from a man aged 30-40 years in good health.

This clone was seen a single time. V is TRBV5-1 and J is TRBJ1-2; TRBD1 matches 9 bases. The V gene's germline CDR1 is SGHRS and CDR2 YFSETQ. This CDR3 has 16 residues. Trimming cost V 1 base and J 2 bases; bases outside gene matches: 6. CDR3 amino acids: CASSLRGTGLNYGYTF. The DNA for the CDR3 is TGCGCCAGCAGCTTGAGGGGGACAGGGCTGAACTATGGCTACACCTTC. Variable domain in full (rest from reference TRBV5-1 and TRBJ1-2): KAGVTQTPRYLIKTRGQQVTLSCSPISGHRSVSWYQQTPGQGLQFLFEYFSETQRNKGNFPGRFSGRQFSNSRSEMNVSTLELGDSALYLCASSLRGTGLNYGYTFGSGTRLTVV.

The chain uses TRBV7-3 and TRBJ1-2, with D perhaps TRBD1 (5 bases). Germline-derived CDR1 and CDR2 are SGHTA and FQGTGA. Trimming removed 5 bases at V and 6 bases at J, with 13 bases between. This CDR3 spans 13 amino acids. The CDR3 spells CASSPQTGDGYTF. The CDR3 nucleotides read TGTGCCAGCAGCCCCCAAACGGGGGATGGCTACACCTTC.

This clone was seen just once. The chain carries TRBV5-6 and TRBJ2-7, with D unclear. Germline V gene lookup returns CDR1 SGHDT and CDR2 YYEEEE. V was clipped by 1 base and J by 2 bases, with 4 bases between them. There are 12 residues in the CDR3. The CDR3 region is CASSLSPYEQYF. DNA of the CDR3: TGTGCCAGCAGCTTGTCCCCCTACGAGCAGTACTTC.

This clone was seen once. The V and J genes are TRBV7-6 and TRBJ1-6, with D possibly TRBD1 on 6 matching bases. This CDR3 spans 15 amino acids. CDR1 is SGHVS and CDR2 is FNYEAQ in the germline V gene. V was shortened by 5 bases and J by 8 bases, with 16 bases between the two germline ends. The CDR3 bases are TGTGCCAGCAGCCACAACCCAGGGGTTGATTCACCCCTCCACTTT. This translates into CASSHNPGVDSPLHF. The full variable domain, completed using reference TRBV7-6 and TRBJ1-6, is GAGVSQSPRYKVTKRGQDVALRCDPISGHVSLYWYRQALGQGPEFLTYFNYEAQQDKSGLPNDRFSAERPEGSISTLTIQRTEQRDSAMYRCASSHNPGVDSPLHFGNGTRLTVT.

This clone appeared a few times. The genes are TRBV20-1 and TRBJ2-7; unclear D gene. The V gene's germline CDR1 is DFQATT and CDR2 SNEGSKA (reference sequence). This CDR3 is 11 amino acids long. Trimming removed 3 bases at V and 4 bases at J, with 7 bases between. The CDR3 region has the DNA TGCAGTGCTAGTCTGGGTTACGAGCAGTACTTC. Protein product: CSASLGYEQYF.